A selection of T cell receptor beta chains follows, all from one sample in a study of beta chain features in type 1 diabetes. The method was immunoSEQ multiplex PCR; TCRdb's version includes in-frame clones alone and lacks a portion of them. Of roughly 150,000 clones listed, about 8.5% are singletons. The sample comprised central memory CD4+ T cells from blood. These receptors all come from a young man in good health. Each CDR3 is given with its conserved first and last residue.

TRBV30	TRBJ2-1	CAWNYGGDRPYNEQFF
TRBV2	TRBJ1-1	CASMTGWTEAFF
TRBV19	TRBJ2-1	CASSMREPGHEQFF
TRBV7-2	TRBJ2-7	CASSPNSPAGARWYEQYF
TRBV30	TRBJ1-1	CAWNPLATGTTEAFF
TRBV30	TRBJ2-2	CARAGANTGELFF
TRBV5-1	TRBJ2-2	CASSLVRQGGTGELFF
TRBV11-3	TRBJ2-1	CASSGRDRVRNEQFF
TRBV5-1	TRBJ1-3	CASSPRSGNTIYF
TRBV5-4	TRBJ1-6	CASSYGTGSAASPLHF
TRBV20-1	TRBJ1-1	CSARRNTEAFF
TRBV7-9	TRBJ2-7	CASSTQGGEQYF
TRBV28	TRBJ2-7	CASSSPGTGESYEQYF
TRBV18	TRBJ2-7	CASSPPTGYEQYF
TRBV10-3	TRBJ1-2	CAIYDTRANYGYTF
TRBV18	TRBJ1-1	CASSPFGSYGTEAFF
TRBV14	TRBJ2-7	CASSLWGATYEQYF
TRBV30	TRBJ1-1	CAWSVTFSSAGMNTEAFF
TRBV6-5	TRBJ2-7	CAGRVPGQGGEQYF
TRBV29-1	TRBJ1-2	CSVQGSLYGYTF
TRBV6-1	TRBJ2-4	CASSRTGWGVQYF
TRBV2	TRBJ2-7	CASSEYRGDEQYF
TRBV7-6	TRBJ2-1	CASSSMPGQGANEQFF
TRBV28	TRBJ1-5	CASSSSGTGGQPQHF
TRBV4-2	TRBJ2-7	CASSQSAGQGTYEQYF
TRBV10-2	TRBJ2-7	CASSERTPAGEQYF
TRBV27	TRBJ2-2	CASSRAGSNTGELFF
TRBV28	TRBJ2-7	CAISGSYEQYF
TRBV9	TRBJ2-7	CASSVGSGFSSYEQYF
TRBV7-9	TRBJ1-1	CASSMDRGPTEAFF
TRBV5-1	TRBJ1-2	CASSQDRGDGYTF
TRBV5-5	TRBJ2-5	CASSSIGGLETQYF
TRBV7-3	TRBJ2-1	CASSLGGSGNEQFF
TRBV7-2	TRBJ2-5	CASSLPTGGVETQYF
TRBV5-1	TRBJ2-7	CASSEREQDSYEQYF
TRBV6-1	TRBJ2-5	CASSEAVLAGKETQYF
TRBV5-1	TRBJ2-7	CASSPEAGSTYEQYF
TRBV7-2	TRBJ2-1	CASSDTSGSNEQFF
TRBV6-5	TRBJ1-4	CASSLRTAINEKLFF
TRBV6-5	TRBJ2-7	CASSSFRAYGVDEQYF
TRBV30	TRBJ2-7	CAGGQVSYEQYF
TRBV6-5	TRBJ1-1	CASSYSGSDTEAFF
TRBV18	TRBJ1-2	CASSPPGTAGNYGYTF
TRBV5-1	TRBJ2-6	CASSLPSGVSGANVLTF
TRBV7-2	TRBJ2-7	CASSLGQAEGEQYF
TRBV11-2	TRBJ1-2	CASSPQGRNYGYTF
TRBV29-1	TRBJ2-1	CSVDGRGDEQFF
TRBV23-1	TRBJ1-1	CASSQSRQGEAFF